The next 24 T cell receptor beta chains were all read from a single sample in a study of T cells after yellow fever vaccination. Via MiXCR, TCRdb re-called the 5' RACE reads, giving one row per CDR3 protein. The table records around 320,000 distinct CDR3 sequences, 3.5% to 5% of them present only once. Here the sequenced sample was PBMCs, taken 15 days after the yellow fever booster vaccination. These receptors were obtained from a man younger than 35 who received the YFV17D yellow fever vaccine.

This clonotype has at least ten counts. J is TRBJ2-4 and V is TRBV18, with D hard to call. The CDR3 is made up of 17 amino acids. The ends were cut back, 3 bases at V and 0 bases at J, with 15 bases in the middle. The germline CDR1 and CDR2 sequences are KGHSH and LQKENI. CDR3 region: CASSPILQGGAKNIQYF. The CDR3 nucleotides read TGTGCCAGCTCACCCATCCTACAAGGTGGAGCCAAAAACATTCAGTACTTC.

The V and J genes are TRBV12-3 or TRBV12-4 and TRBJ1-5; 9 nucleotides match TRBD1. There are 17 residues in the CDR3. Trimming cost V 5 bases and J 2 bases; bases outside gene matches: 10. Here the CDR3 DNA reads TGTGCCAGCAGTAACACAGGGGGCGGGGCGGGCAATCAGCCCCAGCATTTT. Translating it yields CASSNTGGGAGNQPQHF.

This clonotype was seen only a few times. J is TRBJ2-2 and V is TRBV27; 14 bases are shared with TRBD2. The CDR3 spans 19 residues. Germline V gene lookup returns CDR1 MNHEY and CDR2 SMNVEV (reference sequence). V lost 2 bases to trimming and J lost 2 bases; unmatched junction nucleotides: 7. CDR3 nucleotides: TGTGCCAGCAGTTTAACTCTCGGACTAGCGGGGGGTAACACCGGGGAGCTGTTTTTT. Its translation: CASSLTLGLAGGNTGELFF.

The rearrangement uses TRBV28 and TRBJ2-3; a weak D match, TRBD2 (5 bases). The CDR3 covers 14 residues. CDR1 MDHEN and CDR2 SYDVKM come from the germline V gene. Trimming removed 7 bases at V and 3 bases at J, with 14 bases between. DNA of the CDR3: TGTGCCAGCATGGCGGAGGCCCCAACAGATACGCAGTATTTT. It codes for CASMAEAPTDTQYF.

This clonotype was counted at least ten times. The chain has TRBV12-3 or TRBV12-4 and TRBJ2-3, with D perhaps TRBD2 (5 bases). V was clipped by 8 bases and J by 6 bases, with 30 bases between them. This CDR3 contains 18 residues. The CDR3 sequence is CASDQPLEGLGLSDTQYF. CDR3 nucleotides: TGTGCCAGCGACCAACCTCTGGAAGGACTCGGCTTGTCTGATACGCAGTATTTT.

The rearrangement joins TRBV5-1 to TRBJ2-7; D tentatively fits TRBD1 or TRBD2 (5 bases each). Trimming stripped 4 bases from V and 0 bases from J, with 14 bases between. Germline V lookup: CDR1 SGHRS, CDR2 YFSETQ. The CDR3 runs 15 residues. The DNA of the CDR3 is TGCGCCAGCAGCGGTGGGACCGCCAGCTCCTACGAGCAGTACTTC. Translated: CASSGGTASSYEQYF.

This clonotype has only a few counts. The V gene is TRBV2, the J gene TRBJ2-7; D tentatively fits TRBD1 or TRBD2 (5 bases each). The CDR3 totals 12 residues. The V gene's germline CDR1 is SNHLY and CDR2 FYNNEI. The V end was cut by 8 bases, the J end by 2 bases, with 10 bases between. The DNA for the CDR3 is TGTGCCAGCCAGGGAGACCCCTACGAGCAGTACGTC. Its translation is CASQGDPYEQYV.

This clonotype was counted between two and nine times. V gene TRBV20-1 combines with J gene TRBJ1-2, with D hard to call. Germline CDR1 and CDR2: DFQATT and SNEGSKA (reference sequence). The CDR3 sequence is 13 residues long. V lost 0 bases and J 4 bases, leaving 9 bases between the germline ends. The CDR3 region has the DNA TGCAGTGCTAGAGAGGCAGCCACCTATGGCTACACCTTC. Its protein is CSAREAATYGYTF.

Comments on this clonotype: A much larger clone differs by one base, so this may be a read error. V is TRBV7-2 and J is TRBJ1-2, with TRBD1 matching 7 bases. The CDR3 is 13 amino acids. CDR1 SGHTA and CDR2 FQGNSA come from the germline V gene. The CDR3, as DNA: TGTGCCAGCAGCTTAAGCCGGGACAGCACCTACCCCTTC. It codes for CASSLSRDSTYPF.

This clonotype was observed many times. The genes are TRBV5-1 and TRBJ2-5; D is perhaps TRBD1 (5 bases). The germline V and J ends were trimmed by 4 bases and 0 bases, with 10 bases remaining between them. The CDR3 spans 14 residues. CDR1 and CDR2 (germline): SGHRS, YFSETQ. The CDR3 bases are TGCGCCAGCAGCATATCAGGGTACCAAGAGACCCAGTACTTC. It encodes CASSISGYQETQYF.

V and J are TRBV10-2 and TRBJ2-2; no definite D call. Trimming removed 4 bases from V and 5 bases from J, with 5 bases in between. CDR1 and CDR2 (germline): WSHSY, SAAADI. The CDR3 totals 12 residues. CDR3 region: CASSAGTGELFF. The CDR3 DNA reads as TGCGCCAGCAGTGCTGGGACCGGGGAGCTGTTTTTT.

This clonotype was detected ten times or more. This chain uses TRBV15 with TRBJ1-2, with D maybe TRBD1 (5 bases). The ends were cut back, 0 bases at V and 7 bases at J, with 12 bases in the middle. The germline V gene encodes CDR1 LNHNV and CDR2 YYDKDF (reference sequence). The CDR3 contains 14 residues. CDR3 DNA sequence: TGTGCCACCAGCAGAGACAGGGTACCAAGTGGCTACACCTTC. It encodes CATSRDRVPSGYTF. The variable domain in full, completed from reference TRBV15 and TRBJ1-2, reads DAMVIQNPRYQVTQFGKPVTLSCSQTLNHNVMYWYQQKSSQAPKLLFHYYDKDFNNEADTPDNFQSRRPNTSFCFLDIRSPGLGDTAMYLCATSRDRVPSGYTFGSGTRLTVV.

This clonotype was seen many times. The chain recombines TRBV5-1 with TRBJ2-1; D is undetermined. CDR3 length: 12 residues. The germline V and J ends were trimmed by 0 bases and 9 bases, with 7 bases remaining between them. The germline gives CDR1 SGHRS, CDR2 YFSETQ. The CDR3 nucleotides are TGCGCCAGCAGCTTGGGGGTATTTGAGCAGTTCTTC. This encodes CASSLGVFEQFF.

The chain recombines TRBV7-9 with TRBJ2-3, with TRBD1 matching over 10 bases. This CDR3 spans 21 amino acids. Per the germline V gene, CDR1 is SEHNR and CDR2 is FQNEAQ (reference sequence). V was pared by 7 bases and J by 4 bases, with 26 bases of the junction left unmatched. The CDR3 loop reads CASTPLTSGTGDSLRADTQYF. The DNA of the CDR3 is TGTGCCAGCACCCCCCTCACGTCCGGGACAGGGGATTCCCTGAGGGCAGATACGCAGTATTTT.

This clonotype was picked up a small number of times. The chain couples TRBV4-2 to TRBJ2-3; 9 nucleotides align to TRBD1. This CDR3 contains 17 residues. Germline assignment: CDR1 LGHNA and CDR2 YNFKEQ. J was trimmed by 0 bases and V by 0 bases; bases with no gene match: 4. CDR3 sequence (DNA): TGTGCCAGCAGCCAAGATAGGACAGGGGATAGCACAGATACGCAGTATTTT. Translation gives CASSQDRTGDSTDTQYF.

This clonotype has a handful of counts. The chain is built from TRBV24-1 and TRBJ2-1; 11 bases align to TRBD2. The CDR3 runs 16 residues. Trimming cost V 4 bases and J 3 bases; bases outside gene matches: 4. Germline V gene lookup returns CDR1 KGHDR and CDR2 SFDVKD. CDR3 protein: CATSESSGGGYNEQFF. The DNA of the CDR3 is TGTGCCACCAGTGAAAGTAGCGGGGGGGGCTACAATGAGCAGTTCTTC.

This clonotype was found a few times. A junction end diverges from the germline sequence, so it may reflect a read error. The chain couples TRBV7-8 to TRBJ1-5; D is perhaps TRBD1 (5 bases). Germline V CDR1 and CDR2: SGHVS, FQNEAQ. The CDR3 totals 18 residues. In DNA form, the CDR3 reads TGTGCCACCAGCTTAGCGCTATGGGACCGGGATAGCAATCAGCCCCAGCATTTT. Protein product: CATSLALWDRDSNQPQHF.

This clonotype was counted at least ten times. The chain combines TRBV12-3 or TRBV12-4 with TRBJ1-4; the D is unclear. CDR3 length: 14 amino acids. V was clipped by 4 bases and J by 7 bases, with 13 bases between them. CDR3 residues: CASSSPAGGEKLFF. CDR3 DNA sequence: TGTGCCAGCAGTTCGCCGGCAGGCGGTGAAAAACTGTTTTTT.

In its sample, this clonotype was seen many times. The chain combines TRBV12-3 or TRBV12-4 with TRBJ1-1; no clear D. Trimming removed 6 bases from V and 9 bases from J, with 20 bases in between. The length of the CDR3 is 14 residues. This CDR3 is CASRTREDLAKAFF. CDR3 sequence (DNA): TGTGCCAGCAGAACGCGAGAGGACCTGGCCAAAGCTTTCTTT.

CDR3 bases: TGCAGTGCTAGAGATCGCGGGGGATCGTACTTC. This gives the protein CSARDRGGSYF. V is TRBV20-1 and J is TRBJ2-7, with 7 nucleotides matching TRBD2. Per germline, CDR1 DFQATT and CDR2 SNEGSKA (reference sequence). The CDR3 loop spans 11 amino acids. The junction had 5 bases not matched to a gene; V was cut back by 0 bases and J by 12 bases.

The table lists this clonotype with many counts. The chain combines TRBV5-1 with TRBJ1-1; D perhaps matches TRBD1 (6 bases). The V end was cut by 3 bases, the J end by 5 bases, with 14 bases between. CDR3 length equals 14 residues. The V gene's germline CDR1 is SGHRS and CDR2 YFSETQ. The CDR3 protein is CASSSQGYRTEAFF. The DNA for the CDR3 is TGCGCCAGCAGCTCACAGGGTTATCGGACTGAAGCTTTCTTT.

This clonotype was detected ten times or more. CDR3 coding DNA: TGCGCCAGCAGCTGGGCGGGCAATGAGCAGTTCTTC. Translation gives CASSWAGNEQFF. The rearrangement links TRBV5-1 to TRBJ2-1; tentatively, D is TRBD2 (5 bases). Germline V lookup: CDR1 SGHRS, CDR2 YFSETQ. The germline V and J ends were trimmed by 3 bases and 6 bases, with 7 bases remaining between them. This CDR3 has 12 amino acids.

This clonotype occurred many times. The rearrangement links TRBV6-6 to TRBJ1-6; D is uncertain. This CDR3 spans 11 amino acids. V lost 6 bases and J 14 bases, leaving 11 bases between the germline ends. CDR1 and CDR2 (germline): MNHNY, SVGAGI (reference sequence). The CDR3 sequence: CASRSFGTLHF. The DNA for the CDR3 is TGTGCCAGCAGGAGCTTTGGTACCCTCCACTTT.

This clonotype was detected only a few times. The J gene is TRBJ2-3, the V gene TRBV5-6, with D uncertain. CDR1 and CDR2 (germline): SGHDT, YYEEEE. The CDR3 is 14 residues long. Trimming pared 0 bases from V and 2 bases from J, leaving 7 bases between. The CDR3 bases are TGTGCCAGCAGCTTGGGTCACTACACAGATACGCAGTATTTT. It codes for CASSLGHYTDTQYF.